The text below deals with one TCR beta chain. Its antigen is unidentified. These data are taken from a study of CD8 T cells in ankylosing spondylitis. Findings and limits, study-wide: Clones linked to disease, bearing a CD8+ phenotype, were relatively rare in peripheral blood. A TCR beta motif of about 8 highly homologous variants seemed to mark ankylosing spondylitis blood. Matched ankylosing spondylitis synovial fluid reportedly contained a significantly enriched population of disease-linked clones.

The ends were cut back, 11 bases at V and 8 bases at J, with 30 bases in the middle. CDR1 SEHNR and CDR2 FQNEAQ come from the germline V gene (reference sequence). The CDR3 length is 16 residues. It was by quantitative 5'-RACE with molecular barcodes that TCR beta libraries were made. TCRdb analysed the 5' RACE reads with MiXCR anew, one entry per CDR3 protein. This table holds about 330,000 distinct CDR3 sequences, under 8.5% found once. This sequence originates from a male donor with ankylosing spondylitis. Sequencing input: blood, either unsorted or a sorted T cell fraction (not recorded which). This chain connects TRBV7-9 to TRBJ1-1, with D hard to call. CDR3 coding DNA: TGTGCCGTACTCGTCATCGGTGGTCCGGGGTCGCAGGAAGCTTTCTTT. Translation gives CAVLVIGGPGSQEAFF.